These T cell receptor beta chains were read from a single sample in a study of blood T cells in healthy people across ages. TCRdb used MiXCR to reprocess the 5' RACE reads, holding one entry per CDR3 protein. The profile shows 1.5 million to 2 million distinct CDR3 sequences, about two fifths of them singletons. Sequencing was carried out using blood. The receptors come from a human donor in good health. CDR3s include the opening cysteine and the closing phenylalanine or tryptophan. A D gene is named only where the DNA matches it firmly. Only part of the rows carry a size: once, few, many, or a class if the clone is expanded.

TRBD1	NA	TRBV12-3/TRBV12-4	TRBJ1-2	CASSPTGGFVGYGYTF
TRBD2	NA	TRBV29-1	TRBJ2-3	CSVLAGGSDTQYF
NA	NA	TRBV7-9	TRBJ2-2	CASSLPSQGYTGELFF
NA	NA	TRBV29-1	TRBJ2-5	CSVDLLQETQYF
NA	NA	TRBV4-3	TRBJ2-7	CASSQEMAGAVYEQYF
NA	few	TRBV11-2	TRBJ1-2	CASSENRVLSSGYTF
TRBD2	NA	TRBV11-2	TRBJ2-2	CASSESGGYTGELFF
NA	NA	TRBV7-9	TRBJ2-5	CASSLRPDSLQETQYF
NA	few	TRBV10-3	TRBJ2-5	CAISDSQGRGWETQYF
TRBD2	few	TRBV6-2/TRBV6-3	TRBJ2-3	CASSYSTSGGTDTQYF
NA	NA	TRBV10-3	TRBJ2-5	CAIRTLAGETQYF
NA	NA	TRBV20-1	TRBJ2-7	CSARDRLDRSYEQYF
NA	few	TRBV11-2	TRBJ2-2	CASSLFPVGGSRTGELFF
TRBD2	few	TRBV7-2	TRBJ2-7	CASSSPTSGFYEQYF
TRBD2	many	TRBV3-1	TRBJ2-1	CASSSHGSGGDNNEQFF
NA	few	TRBV27	TRBJ1-4	CASSFSRINEKLFF
NA	few	TRBV20-1	TRBJ2-1	CSARDEGGSANNEQFF
TRBD2	NA	TRBV6-2/TRBV6-3	TRBJ2-5	CASSYGGLAEQETQYF
NA	NA	TRBV6-5	NA	CASRGNRELFSYEQYF
TRBD2	few	TRBV29-1	TRBJ2-3	CSVPGLAGGEDTQYF
NA	NA	TRBV2	TRBJ2-1	CASSPGVTYNEQFF
NA	NA	TRBV20-1	TRBJ2-7	CSARPSRLAYEQYF
NA	few	TRBV25-1	TRBJ2-2	CASSRPGFGELFF
NA	once	TRBV6-5	TRBJ2-1	CASSYSSLLDERFF
NA	NA	TRBV6-1	TRBJ2-5	CASSQPQGDRPETQYF
TRBD2	few	TRBV2	TRBJ2-1	CASSDERGQGNEQFF
NA	few	TRBV12-3/TRBV12-4	TRBJ2-7	CASSLATLRDEQYF
NA	NA	TRBV25-1	TRBJ2-7	CASSGQGRVRDEQYF
TRBD2	few	TRBV20-1	TRBJ2-3	CSASQTSGTADTQYF
TRBD2	NA	TRBV4-1	TRBJ2-7	CASSQTPLRAGGWSSYEQYF
NA	few	TRBV28	TRBJ1-5	CASSFTDYSNQPQHF
NA	NA	TRBV12-3/TRBV12-4	NA	CASTSSVYEQYF
NA	few	TRBV6-5	TRBJ2-1	CASSYSWGDSPNEQFF
NA	NA	TRBV5-1	TRBJ1-5	CASSISGLRNQPQHF
NA	few	TRBV29-1	TRBJ2-3	CSVGPIVTDTQYF
NA	few	TRBV12-3/TRBV12-4	TRBJ1-1	CASSLTAGTEAFF
NA	NA	TRBV6-2/TRBV6-3	TRBJ2-1	CVSLPGQPAYEQFF
NA	many	TRBV29-1	TRBJ1-2	CSVETDRTNYGYTF
NA	NA	TRBV5-1	NA	CASSPGGTGNHEQYF
TRBD2	NA	TRBV9	TRBJ2-1	CASSVVGGQRGIYNEQFF
TRBD1	few	TRBV29-1	TRBJ2-7	CSATGTGGGEQYF
NA	NA	TRBV29-1	TRBJ2-1	CSALTGHNEQFF
TRBD2	NA	TRBV9	TRBJ2-5	CASSDGLAGKETQYF
NA	few	TRBV20-1	TRBJ1-6	CSAQWGQHNSPLHF
NA	NA	TRBV7-9	TRBJ1-1	CASSLNYVGAFF
NA	NA	TRBV12-3/TRBV12-4	TRBJ1-1	CASMIRTENTEAFF
TRBD1	NA	TRBV12-3/TRBV12-4	TRBJ1-2	CASSPPTGLNYGYTF
TRBD1	NA	TRBV6-1	TRBJ2-1	CASRTGTGYNEQFF
NA	NA	TRBV5-5	TRBJ1-1	CASSLRQAMNTEAFF